A single sample gave rise to the 6 T cell receptor beta chains below, sequenced in a study of shared clonotypes between healthy human individuals. Repertoires were generated with immunoSEQ multiplex PCR, while TCRdb's copy carries only in-frame clones and drops some. The profile shows fewer than 350,000 clones, around 87% of them singletons. Sequencing input: memory CD8+ T cells sorted from blood. Indicated subset: CD45RO+ cells pooled with CCR7-negative TemRA cells. Receptors were obtained from a man younger than 35 in good health.

The sample holds one count of this clone. The chain is built from TRBV7-9 and TRBJ2-1, with TRBD2 identical over 7 bases. CDR3 length: 18 residues. V gave up 2 bases and J gave up 6 bases; unmatched junction bases: 16. The germline V gene encodes CDR1 SEHNR and CDR2 FQNEAQ (reference sequence). DNA of the CDR3: TGTGCCAGCAGCTTAAGGCGTGGGTGGGGGACTACGGGCAATGAGCAGTTCTTC. This codes for CASSLRRGWGTTGNEQFF. Using reference TRBV7-9 and TRBJ2-1 for the parts outside the CDR3, the full variable domain is DTGVSQNPRHKITKRGQNVTFRCDPISEHNRLYWYRQTLGQGPEFLTYFQNEAQLEKSRLLSDRFSAERPKGSFSTLEIQRTEQGDSAMYLCASSLRRGWGTTGNEQFFGPGTRLTVL.

The CDR3 loop is CAWTSGGPEFF. In nucleotides, the CDR3 is TGTGCCTGGACTAGCGGGGGGCCTGAGTTCTTC. The genes are TRBV30 and TRBJ2-1; 11 bases are a match to TRBD2. The CDR3 is made up of 11 amino acids. V gave up 4 bases and J gave up 14 bases; unmatched junction bases: 4. Germline V gene data show CDR1 as GTSNPN and CDR2 as SVGIG (reference sequence).

This chain joins TRBV4-1 and TRBJ2-2; D is uncertain. The germline gives CDR1 MGHRA, CDR2 YSYEKL. V was cut by 1 base and J by 3 bases, with 15 bases left in between. The CDR3 runs to 17 residues. The CDR3 DNA sequence: TGCGCCAGCAGCCAAGTTCTGTCCAGCTTATACACCGGGGAGCTGTTTTTT. This codes for CASSQVLSSLYTGELFF.

The chain links TRBV6-5 to TRBJ2-2; the D is unclear. CDR1 and CDR2 from the germline V gene are MNHEY and SVGAGI. The CDR3 runs to 11 residues. The V gene lost 6 bases and the J gene lost 7 bases, with 6 bases spanning the gap. CDR3 sequence (DNA): TGTGCCAGCAGCCACAGCGGGGAGCTGTTTTTT. Translated, it gives CASSHSGELFF.

This clone was found many times. The V gene is TRBV6-1, the J gene TRBJ2-7; no firm D call. The CDR3 is 13 residues long. Germline CDR1 is MNHNS and CDR2 is SASEGT. V lost 2 bases and J lost 5, with 10 bases in between. CDR3 residues: CASSENVVHEQYF. DNA for the CDR3: TGTGCCAGCAGTGAAAATGTGGTCCACGAGCAGTACTTC.

The chain recombines TRBV4-3 with TRBJ2-1; 7 bases agree with TRBD1. Germline V gives CDR1 LGHNA, CDR2 YSLEER. The CDR3 is made up of 17 amino acids. Trimming removed 0 bases from V and 3 bases from J; junction bases left unmatched: 8. CDR3 loop: CASSQDFGTVNYNEQFF. In DNA, the CDR3 is TGCGCCAGCAGCCAAGATTTTGGGACAGTTAACTACAATGAGCAGTTCTTC.